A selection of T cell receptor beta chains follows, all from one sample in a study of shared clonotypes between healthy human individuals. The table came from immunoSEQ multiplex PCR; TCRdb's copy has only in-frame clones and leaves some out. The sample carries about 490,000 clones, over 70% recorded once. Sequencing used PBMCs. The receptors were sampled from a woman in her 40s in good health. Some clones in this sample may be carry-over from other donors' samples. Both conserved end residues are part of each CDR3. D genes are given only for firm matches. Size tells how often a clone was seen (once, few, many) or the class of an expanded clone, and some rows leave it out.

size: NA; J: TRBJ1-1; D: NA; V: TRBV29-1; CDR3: CSVSWGDRGEAFF; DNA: TGCAGCGTCTCCTGGGGCGATCGGGGAGAAGCTTTCTTT
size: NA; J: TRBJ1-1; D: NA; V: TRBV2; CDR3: CASAPRLNTEAFF; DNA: TGTGCCAGCGCCCCCAGACTGAACACTGAAGCTTTCTTT
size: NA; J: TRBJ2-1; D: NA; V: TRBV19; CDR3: CASRLGEGALGNEQFF; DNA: TGTGCCAGTAGACTAGGGGAGGGGGCGCTGGGGAATGAGCAGTTCTTC
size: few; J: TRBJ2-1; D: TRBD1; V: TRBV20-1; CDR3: CSASRGPQQFF; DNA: TGCAGTGCTAGTAGGGGGCCTCAGCAGTTCTTC
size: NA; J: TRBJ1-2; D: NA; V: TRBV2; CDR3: CASSSRDSYGYTF; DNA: TGTGCCAGCTCCTCCCGGGACTCCTATGGCTACACCTTC
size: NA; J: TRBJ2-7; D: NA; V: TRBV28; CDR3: CASSNPDRTYEQYF; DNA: TGTGCCAGCAGCAACCCTGACAGGACCTACGAGCAGTACTTC
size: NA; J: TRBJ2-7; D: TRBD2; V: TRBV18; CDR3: CASSKTSGGYEQYF; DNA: TGTGCCAGCTCAAAGACTAGCGGGGGGTACGAGCAGTACTTC
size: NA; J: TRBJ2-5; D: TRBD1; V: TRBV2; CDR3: CASKGTGKQETQYF; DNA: TGTGCCAGCAAGGGGACAGGAAAACAAGAGACCCAGTACTTC
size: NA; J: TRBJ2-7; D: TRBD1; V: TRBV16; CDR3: CASSHTGGSFYEQYF; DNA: TGTGCCAGCAGTCATACAGGGGGCAGTTTCTACGAGCAGTACTTC
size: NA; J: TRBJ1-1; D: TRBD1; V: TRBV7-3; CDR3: CASSRQGETEAFF; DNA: TGTGCCAGCAGCAGACAGGGAGAAACTGAAGCTTTCTTT
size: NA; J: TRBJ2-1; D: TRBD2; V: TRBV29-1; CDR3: CSVVAGVGYNEQFF; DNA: TGCAGCGTTGTAGCGGGGGTAGGATACAATGAGCAGTTCTTC
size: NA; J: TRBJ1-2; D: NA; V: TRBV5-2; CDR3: CASKAKRKTYGYTF; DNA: TGTGCCAGCAAAGCAAAACGAAAGACCTATGGCTACACCTTC
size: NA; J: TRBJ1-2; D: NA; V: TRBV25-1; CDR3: CGTQGMENYGYTF; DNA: TGTGGCACACAGGGTATGGAGAACTATGGCTACACCTTC
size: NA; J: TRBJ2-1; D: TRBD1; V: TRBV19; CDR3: CASGNGGTGVYNEQFF; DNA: TGTGCCAGTGGGAATGGGGGGACAGGAGTCTACAATGAGCAGTTCTTC
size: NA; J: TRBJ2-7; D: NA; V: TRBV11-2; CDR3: CASSYAPGVGEQYF; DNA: TGTGCCAGCAGCTACGCTCCGGGGGTGGGGGAGCAGTACTTC
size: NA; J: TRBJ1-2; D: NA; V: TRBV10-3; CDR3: CAISRQILANYGYTF; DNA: TGTGCCATCAGTCGACAGATTTTAGCTAACTATGGCTACACCTTC
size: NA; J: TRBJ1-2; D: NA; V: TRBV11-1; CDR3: CASSLRQGLSGYTF; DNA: TGTGCCAGCAGCTTAAGGCAGGGATTGAGTGGCTACACCTTC
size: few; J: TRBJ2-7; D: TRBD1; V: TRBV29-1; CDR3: CSAAGGTYEQYF; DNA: TGCAGCGCCGCAGGGGGAACCTACGAGCAGTACTTC
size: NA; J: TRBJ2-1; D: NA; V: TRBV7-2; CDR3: CASSPPGNEQFF; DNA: TGTGCCAGCAGCCCCCCCGGGAATGAGCAGTTCTTC
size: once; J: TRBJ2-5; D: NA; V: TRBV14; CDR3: CASSQVSRETQYF; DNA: TGTGCCAGCAGCCAAGTTTCCCGAGAGACCCAGTACTTC
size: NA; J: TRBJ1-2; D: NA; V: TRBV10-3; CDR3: CAISESGQGKARGYTF; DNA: TGTGCCATCAGTGAGTCGGGGCAGGGGAAGGCTCGAGGCTACACCTTC
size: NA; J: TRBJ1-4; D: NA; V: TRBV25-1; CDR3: CASSEREWGEKLFF; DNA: TGTGCCAGCAGTGAACGAGAGTGGGGGGAAAAACTGTTTTTT
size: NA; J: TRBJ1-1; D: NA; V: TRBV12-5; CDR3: CASGLHPTGTVNTEAFF; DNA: TGTGCTAGTGGTCTCCACCCGACAGGCACTGTAAACACTGAAGCTTTCTTT
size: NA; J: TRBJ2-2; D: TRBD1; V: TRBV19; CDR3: CASSQGELTGELFF; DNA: TGTGCCAGTAGTCAGGGGGAGCTCACCGGGGAGCTGTTTTTT
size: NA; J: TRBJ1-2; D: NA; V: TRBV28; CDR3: CASRPDPNYGYTF; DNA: TGTGCCAGCCGGCCGGACCCAAACTATGGCTACACCTTC
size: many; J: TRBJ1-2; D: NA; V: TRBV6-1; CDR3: CASSIDSIYYGYTF; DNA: TGTGCCAGCAGTATCGACAGCATCTACTATGGCTACACCTTC
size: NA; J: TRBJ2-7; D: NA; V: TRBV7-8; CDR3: CASSLGAYEQYF; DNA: TGTGCCAGCAGCTTAGGAGCTTACGAGCAGTACTTC
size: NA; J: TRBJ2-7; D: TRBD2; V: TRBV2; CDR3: CASRPTTSGRGNEQYF; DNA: TGTGCCAGCAGGCCGACTACTAGCGGGAGGGGGAACGAGCAGTACTTC
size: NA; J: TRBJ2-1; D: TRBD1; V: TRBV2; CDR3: CASRGNRGHNEQFF; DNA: TGTGCCAGCAGGGGAAACAGGGGGCATAATGAGCAGTTCTTC
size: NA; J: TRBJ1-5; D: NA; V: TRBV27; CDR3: CASSLGRGDQPQHF; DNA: TGTGCCAGCAGTTTGGGCAGGGGCGATCAGCCCCAGCATTTT
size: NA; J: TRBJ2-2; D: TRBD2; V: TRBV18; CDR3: CASSPTGTSGITGELFF; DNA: TGTGCCAGCTCACCAACCGGGACTAGCGGGATCACCGGGGAGCTGTTTTTT
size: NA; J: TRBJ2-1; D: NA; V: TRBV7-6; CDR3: CASSLGAKTSDHEQFF; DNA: TGTGCCAGCAGCCTGGGAGCTAAGACTAGTGATCATGAGCAGTTCTTC
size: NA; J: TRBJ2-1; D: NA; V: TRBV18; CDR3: CASSPRGGSGNNEQFF; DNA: TGTGCCAGCTCACCGCGGGGCGGCAGCGGAAACAATGAGCAGTTCTTC